This T cell receptor beta chain was recovered during a study of cytomegalovirus exposure and HLA in healthy donors (dated 2017 in TCRdb). Describing the broader study: According to an earlier analysis of around 600 of the donors, about 190 million T cells yielded roughly 100 million unique TCR beta sequences and about 300 Gb of sequence data. Of the roughly 390 genotyped donors, about 84% fell in the genetic ancestry cluster associated with self-reported Caucasian donors. The later analysis used no new phenotypic data to find candidate immune exposures, relying instead on TCR beta sequences and their occurrence across donors. A later genetic analysis used genome-wide SNP genotypes for about 65% of the 666 donors, treating that subset as a discovery cohort. Every repertoire in the discovery cohort had been generated on one and the same sequencing platform. Along with the approximately 620-subject first cohort, a separate validation cohort of 120 different subjects was used. On average, roughly 250,000 unique TCR beta nucleotide sequences were sequenced per donor among 398 genotyped donors of the cohort, with roughly a sixth of those sequences being non-productive. To study patterns of TCR occurrence, a later analysis re-analyzed previously published TCR beta repertoires from 550 to 800 donors and added high-resolution HLA genotyping. The aim of the study was to test whether cataloging public T cell receptors could identify signatures of past pathogen exposure. Donor age, sex, ethnicity and CMV serostatus were compiled alongside the repertoire data. High-throughput TCR immunosequencing, statistical association of individual TCRs with disease status, and machine learning were combined to predict cytomegalovirus infection status. The T cell repertoires of around 670 subjects were profiled by immunosequencing and related to cytomegalovirus serostatus. Because of strong linkage in the cohort, five DR-DQ haplotypes were treated as single units for association and clustering. In an earlier analysis of around 540 of the donors, high-throughput TCR beta sequencing was used to judge whether each TCR beta V gene segment behaved as functional or pseudogenic. Roughly 300 gigabases of sequencing data and some 85 million unique TCR sequences were included in an early release covering roughly 600 HLA-typed donors. Both class I and class II loci were covered by HLA typing, at four-digit resolution. Typing coverage differed by locus: A, B, C, DRB1 and DQB1 were typed in roughly 620-640 donors, DQA1 in 522, DPA1 in around 580, and DPB1 in approximately 450.

The CDR3 sequence holds 17 residues, the cysteine and phenylalanine included. The kept DNA is CDR3 alone, 51 bases in frame from the first base. Looking up the germline V gene yields CDR1 SGHTA and CDR2 FQGNSA. V loses 1 base of germline sequence and J loses 10 bases, and the interval between the two ends is 25 bases. Overall study outcomes, separate from this receptor: The cohort was sequenced for TCR beta chains only, and without alpha or paired-chain data the features that could be detected were limited. Presence/absence analyses assumed roughly uniform sequencing depth across donors, an assumption that may not hold. When HLA alleles, especially DR and DQ, strongly co-occurred, TCR associations were difficult to assign to individual alleles. The study listed 150 to 200 TCR beta chains as associated with cytomegalovirus. The earlier analysis of almost 600 of the donors excluded fewer than 20 rarely observed V segments, including chromosome 9 orphons, because counts were too low. The 87-base-pair reads could not distinguish some IMGT-functional V segments, including TRBV6-2 and TRBV6-3, so those segments were excluded. Most TCR sequences were seen in very few donors, while some public TCRs were found in many individuals. A further reported finding was that TCR beta sequences accurately predicted the HLA-A and HLA-B alleles for most subjects in the first cohort. A later analysis found that HLA-associated TCR beta chains were more clonally expanded and had lower generation probabilities than equally common non-associated chains. An earlier analysis of roughly 570 of the donors showed that most TCR beta V segments appeared in productive rearrangements either about 87% or about 30% of the time, which broadly matched IMGT annotations. V-gene and J-gene trimming of TCR beta chains was associated with a missense DCLRE1C variant in a later genetic analysis, and the association was replicated in an independent cohort. Several of the top co-occurrence clusters appeared to be linked to parvovirus B19, influenza, CMV and Epstein-Barr virus, according to a later analysis. Cytomegalovirus status was reported to be diagnosed by the classifier with high specificity and sensitivity in both the original and validation cohorts. Correlated functional status among segregating V segments might reflect linkage disequilibrium, but an unknown experimental factor could not be ruled out. A few of the identified cytomegalovirus-associated TCR beta chains were confirmed in vitro to be specific for cytomegalovirus antigens. A later analysis found that TCR association rates varied across HLA loci, with DRB1 alleles showing the most associated TCRs and HLA-C alleles the fewest. It was suggested by the authors that the approach could potentially be generalized to other disease states and immunological phenotypes. A group of highly shared sequence variants was considered likely to be a technical artifact of the sequencing pipeline. At a false discovery rate of 0.05, a later analysis linked 15,000 to 20,000 TCR beta sequences to specific HLA alleles. In a later genetic analysis, fewer N-insertions in productive TCRs were reported among donors in an Asian-associated ancestry cluster than the roughly 700-donor mean. In a later analysis, most CMV-associated TCR beta chains were found to appear HLA-restricted, with HLA associations seemingly driven largely by CMV exposure. Because HLA typing was unavailable for some donors at each locus, only the typed subset was used in association tests. Immune exposure information for the cohort was limited to CMV serostatus.

Receptor libraries were prepared by the immunoSEQ multiplex PCR assay. A mixture of 60 forward primers for TCR Vbeta segments and 13 reverse primers for TCR Jbeta segments was used in the multiplex PCR. The CDR3 region of rearranged TCR beta genes was amplified from genomic DNA by a multiplex PCR assay. Amplified TCR beta libraries were sequenced as 87-base-pair reads on the Illumina HiSeq System. In the authors' own workflow: A later analysis counted some 80 million unique TCR beta chains across the 666 repertoires, and some 11 million of these chains were shared by at least two donors. To remove PCR and sequencing errors, raw reads were error-corrected and collapsed into unique sequences using a nearest-neighbor algorithm that merged closely related sequences. To assign V, D and J gene segments, CDR3 sequences were aligned to IMGT reference sequences. For a sequence to be retained, a match of at least six nucleotides to both a V gene segment and a J gene segment was required. Rearrangements were called productive when the CDR3 lacked stop codons and stayed in frame with V and J; all others were non-productive. Following IMGT convention, CDR3 was defined as the stretch from the second conserved V-encoded cysteine up to the conserved J-encoded phenylalanine. Sequences without an unambiguous match to a single V gene segment were excluded from the earlier analysis of several hundred of the donors. An earlier analysis of a few hundred of the donors classified V segments as functional when productive rearrangements were above 56.7% and as segregating when the standard deviation between donors was above 5%. To diagnose cytomegalovirus status from the catalog of TCR beta chain sequences, a statistical classification framework was built. V and J gene assignment, in a later analysis, came from comparing TCR nucleotide sequences with IMGT/GENE-DB human TR gene sequences. A later analysis assigned CDR3 sequences and most-parsimonious VDJ recombination scenarios with the TCRdist pipeline. In a later analysis, every TCR beta chain was defined by the combination of its CDR3 amino acid sequence and its V-gene family, and reads without a unique V-gene family were dropped. A later analysis removed 450 to 600 highly shared, low-generation-probability nucleotide sequences to deal with suspected cross-contamination and a sequencing artifact. In a later analysis, a clonal expansion index was calculated for each public chain from normalized within-repertoire ranks of inferred template counts. A later analysis computed generation probabilities with a VDJ recombination model fitted to out-of-frame rearrangements, and checked the results against IGoR. In a later analysis, hypergeometric tests were used to score TCR-TCR, TCR-HLA and TCR-CMV co-occurrence, with a repertoire-size bias correction applied to TCR pairs. To estimate false discovery rates, a later analysis permuted the HLA or CMV assignments 20 times. In a later analysis, co-occurring TCRs were grouped using DBSCAN, and TCRdist sequence similarity was added for clustering within HLA-allele-positive subsets. Repertoires with fewer than 30,000 or more than 120,000 public chains, plus five repertoires with anomalous nucleotide sharing, were excluded from co-occurrence clustering. What TCRdb holds here is the immuneACCESS table cut down to in-frame rearrangements. Part of the clones is not present; checked against another copy, under half of the missing clones reflect an unresolved V gene, and the others are unexplained. V and J calls and clone size come straight from that table; D and trimming were deduced from the DNA. The sample profile shows over 110,000 clones; 65% to 85% of them were found once. The top ten constitute less than 3% of the sample.

The cohort comprised some 700 healthy bone marrow donors. At the time of sampling, all cohort members were nominally healthy, though unrecorded immune exposures were likely present. The donor was CMV seronegative and was included in the group of a few hundred seronegative cohort members. Each donor provided a peripheral blood sample, and peripheral blood mononuclear cells were used for TCR beta sequencing. The Qiagen DNeasy Blood Extraction Kit was used to extract genomic DNA from the blood cell samples. Concerning this clone itself: It lacks a known antigen. No per-base quality is available; no much larger clone lies one base away.

The receptor's source is a male donor in good health and CMV-seronegative. The chain links TRBV7-2 with TRBJ1-1, with TRBD1 perhaps the D gene, on 6 matching bases. Sample: PBMCs. This receptor has the CDR3 CASSLEGGGGVIRVAFF. The base sequence is TGTGCCAGCAGCTTAGAGGGCGGGGGCGGCGTAATTAGAGTAGCTTTCTTT.